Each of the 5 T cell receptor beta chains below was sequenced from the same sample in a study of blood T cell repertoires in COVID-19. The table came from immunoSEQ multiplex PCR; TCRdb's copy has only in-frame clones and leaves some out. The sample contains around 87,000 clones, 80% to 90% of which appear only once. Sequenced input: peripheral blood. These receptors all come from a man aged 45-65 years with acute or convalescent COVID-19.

DNA for the CDR3: TGTGCCAGCAGTTACCCTGGGGGGGTACATGGCTACACCTTC. Its protein is CASSYPGGVHGYTF. The V gene is TRBV6-5, the J gene TRBJ1-2, with D maybe TRBD1 (5 bases). The length of the CDR3 is 14 residues. Germline values: CDR1 MNHEY, CDR2 SVGAGI. V was shortened by 2 bases and J by 6 bases, with 13 bases between the two germline ends.

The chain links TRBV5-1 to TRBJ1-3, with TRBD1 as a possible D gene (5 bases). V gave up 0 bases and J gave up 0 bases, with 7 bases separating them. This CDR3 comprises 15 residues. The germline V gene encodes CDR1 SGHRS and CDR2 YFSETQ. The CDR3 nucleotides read TGCGCCAGCAGCTTGGCCGACAGCTCTGGAAACACCATATATTTT. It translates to CASSLADSSGNTIYF.

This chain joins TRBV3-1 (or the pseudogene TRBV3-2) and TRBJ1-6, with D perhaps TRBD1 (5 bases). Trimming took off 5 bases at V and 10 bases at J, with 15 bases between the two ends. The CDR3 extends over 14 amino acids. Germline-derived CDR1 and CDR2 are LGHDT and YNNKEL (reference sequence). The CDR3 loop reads CASSGTPRQSPLHF. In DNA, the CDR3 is TGTGCCAGCAGCGGGACTCCAAGGCAGTCACCCCTCCACTTT.

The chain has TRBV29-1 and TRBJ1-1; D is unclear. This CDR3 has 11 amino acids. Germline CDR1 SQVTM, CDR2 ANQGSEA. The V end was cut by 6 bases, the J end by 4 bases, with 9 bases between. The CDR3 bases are TGCAGCGTGAACAGTGTCACTGAAGCTTTCTTT. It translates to CSVNSVTEAFF.

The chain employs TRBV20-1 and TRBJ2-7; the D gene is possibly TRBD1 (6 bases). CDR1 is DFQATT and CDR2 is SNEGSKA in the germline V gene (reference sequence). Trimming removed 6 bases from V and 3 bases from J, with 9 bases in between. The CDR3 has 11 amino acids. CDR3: CSAGGDYEQYV. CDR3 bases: TGCAGTGCAGGGGGAGACTACGAGCAGTACGTC.